The clone carrying this T cell receptor beta chain came up many times. Its antigen is undetermined. The sample originates from a study of response to subunit inactivated influenza vaccine. MiXCR, run by TCRdb on the RT-PCR reads, gives a single entry per CDR3 protein. The top ten clones hold about a tenth of a sample with about 180,000 distinct CDR3 sequences, around 9% of them seen once. Study results and caveats: New T cells are recruited in small numbers by each seasonal influenza vaccination, according to the authors' suggestion.

This TCR derives from a man between 45 and 60 years old who received an inactivated influenza vaccine. Source: non-naive T cells sorted from PBMCs, taken on the day of vaccination.

The CDR3 DNA reads as TGTGCCACCGAGGGAAGGGTCGAGACCCAGTACTTC. Translation: CATEGRVETQYF. The chain combines TRBV28 with TRBJ2-5; D is perhaps TRBD2 (5 bases). The germline V gene encodes CDR1 MDHEN and CDR2 SYDVKM. V was clipped by 10 bases and J by 5 bases, with 14 bases between them. The CDR3 contains 12 residues.